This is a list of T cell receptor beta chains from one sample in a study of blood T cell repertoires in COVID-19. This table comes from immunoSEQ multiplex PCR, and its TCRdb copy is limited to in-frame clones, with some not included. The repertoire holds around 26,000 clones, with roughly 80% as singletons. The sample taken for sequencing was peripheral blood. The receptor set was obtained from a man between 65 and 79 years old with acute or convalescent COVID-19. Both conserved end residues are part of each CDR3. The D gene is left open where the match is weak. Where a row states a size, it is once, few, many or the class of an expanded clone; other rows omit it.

DNA: TGTGCCAGCAGCCCGCGCAGGTCAGATACGCAGTATTTT
CDR3: CASSPRRSDTQYF
D: -
J: TRBJ2-3
V: TRBV3-1/TRBV3-2
size: -

DNA: TGCGCCAGCAGCGCCGGTCTGGGCCTTTCAGATACGCAGTATTTT
CDR3: CASSAGLGLSDTQYF
D: -
J: TRBJ2-3
V: TRBV5-1
size: few

DNA: TGTGCCAGCAGTTACTCTCGGACAGCCCAAGAGACCCAGTACTTC
CDR3: CASSYSRTAQETQYF
D: -
J: TRBJ2-5
V: TRBV6-5
size: -

DNA: TGTGCCAGCGCCGGGGGGGAGAATGAAAAACTGTTTTTT
CDR3: CASAGGENEKLFF
D: -
J: TRBJ1-4
V: TRBV11-2
size: -

DNA: TGTGCCAGCAGCTTGATCTCAGGGTACAATCAGCCCCAGCATTTT
CDR3: CASSLISGYNQPQHF
D: -
J: TRBJ1-5
V: TRBV5-5
size: -

DNA: TGCGCCAGCAGTCCCCAGTACCCGGGTCCGCATTTGTTCTTC
CDR3: CASSPQYPGPHLFF
D: -
J: TRBJ2-1
V: TRBV4-3
size: -

DNA: TGTGCCAGCAGACTACGTCTGACAGACAATGAGCAGTTCTTC
CDR3: CASRLRLTDNEQFF
D: -
J: TRBJ2-1
V: TRBV6-5
size: -

DNA: TGTGCCAGCAGCCCCGCCCTAGCGGGGGGGCGCGAGCAGTTCTTC
CDR3: CASSPALAGGREQFF
D: TRBD2
J: TRBJ2-1
V: TRBV5-4
size: -

DNA: TGCGCCAGCAGCCGAGGGGACATTTCGACGCTCTACGAGCAGTACTTC
CDR3: CASSRGDISTLYEQYF
D: -
J: TRBJ2-7
V: TRBV5-1
size: -

DNA: TGCAGCTCCTATGATTCCAATGAGCAGTTCTTC
CDR3: CSSYDSNEQFF
D: -
J: TRBJ2-1
V: TRBV29-1
size: -

DNA: TGTGCCAGCAGGGAGGGGATGGCTGAAGCTTTCTTT
CDR3: CASREGMAEAFF
D: -
J: TRBJ1-1
V: TRBV2
size: -

DNA: TGTGCCAGCAGCGGGGCCGCCAAAAACATTCAGTACTTC
CDR3: CASSGAAKNIQYF
D: -
J: TRBJ2-4
V: TRBV7-9
size: few

DNA: TGTGCCAGCAGCTTGTTGACAGACACTGAAGCTTTCTTT
CDR3: CASSLLTDTEAFF
D: -
J: TRBJ1-1
V: TRBV7-2
size: once

DNA: TGTGCCAGCAGCTATGGGGGGAGCTCCTACGAGCAGTACTTC
CDR3: CASSYGGSSYEQYF
D: -
J: TRBJ2-7
V: TRBV7-9
size: -

DNA: TGTGCCAGCAGCGTTCAGACAGCTAACTATGGCTACACCTTC
CDR3: CASSVQTANYGYTF
D: -
J: TRBJ1-2
V: TRBV9
size: -

DNA: TGTGCCAGCAGCTCCGACAGGGAGAAATGGTCCTACAATGAGCAGTTCTTC
CDR3: CASSSDREKWSYNEQFF
D: TRBD1
J: TRBJ2-1
V: TRBV11-2
size: -

DNA: TGTGCCAGCAGTGACACCCCCAACACCGGGGAGCTGTTTTTT
CDR3: CASSDTPNTGELFF
D: -
J: TRBJ2-2
V: TRBV5-5
size: -

DNA: TGTGCCAGCAGCCCGGACAGAGCTAATGAAAAACTGTTTTTT
CDR3: CASSPDRANEKLFF
D: -
J: TRBJ1-4
V: TRBV5-4
size: -

DNA: TGTGCCAGCAGCTGGATGACTAGCGGGAGTGGGGAGACCCAGTACTTC
CDR3: CASSWMTSGSGETQYF
D: TRBD2
J: TRBJ2-5
V: TRBV7-2
size: -

DNA: TGTGCCAGCAGTTTGCAGCCTAGAGGGAATTCACCCCTCCACTTT
CDR3: CASSLQPRGNSPLHF
D: -
J: TRBJ1-6
V: TRBV6-5
size: -

DNA: TGTGCCAGCAGTTCGCTGGGAGAGGGCCTGAGGGATCAGCCCCAGCATTTT
CDR3: CASSSLGEGLRDQPQHF
D: -
J: TRBJ1-5
V: TRBV6-2/TRBV6-3
size: few

DNA: TGCGCCAGCCGAAGAGGGGAGGACACTGAAGCTTTCTTT
CDR3: CASRRGEDTEAFF
D: -
J: TRBJ1-1
V: TRBV5-1
size: few

DNA: TGCGCCAGCAGCCAGGGGACGGACATGAACACTGAAGCTTTCTTT
CDR3: CASSQGTDMNTEAFF
D: -
J: TRBJ1-1
V: TRBV5-1
size: few

DNA: TGTGCCAGCAGCTTAATCGGGACAGGAAGTAATGAAAAACTGTTTTTT
CDR3: CASSLIGTGSNEKLFF
D: TRBD1
J: TRBJ1-4
V: TRBV7-2
size: -

DNA: TGCGCCAGCAGCCAAGGGCAGGGGCCTACCTACGAGCAGTACTTC
CDR3: CASSQGQGPTYEQYF
D: -
J: TRBJ2-7
V: TRBV4-1
size: few

DNA: TGCGCCAGCAGCCAAGGTATGGGACTACCCTACACAGATACGCAGTATTTT
CDR3: CASSQGMGLPYTDTQYF
D: TRBD2
J: TRBJ2-3
V: TRBV4-3
size: -

DNA: TGTGCCAGCAGTTACGCGCTGGCAAGTTCGGGCGAGCAGTACTTC
CDR3: CASSYALASSGEQYF
D: -
J: TRBJ2-7
V: TRBV6-5
size: few

DNA: TGTGCCAGCAGGGTATTGCGGGGGCCCCGAGATACGCAGTATTTT
CDR3: CASRVLRGPRDTQYF
D: -
J: TRBJ2-3
V: TRBV6-5
size: -

DNA: TGTGCAAGTCGCCTCGGGACTATTAAGTCTGCCGGGGAGCTGTTTTTT
CDR3: CASRLGTIKSAGELFF
D: -
J: TRBJ2-2
V: TRBV12-2
size: once

DNA: TGTGCCAGCAGTTTTTTGGACAGGCCCCCGGCAAATGAGCAGTTCTTC
CDR3: CASSFLDRPPANEQFF
D: TRBD1
J: TRBJ2-1
V: TRBV27
size: -

DNA: TGCGCCAGCAGCCTGGACGCGAAACAGACGGAAGCTTTCTTT
CDR3: CASSLDAKQTEAFF
D: -
J: TRBJ1-1
V: TRBV5-1
size: -

DNA: TGTGCCAGCAGCCCCATAGCGGGGGGGCGGGAGACCCAGTACTTC
CDR3: CASSPIAGGRETQYF
D: TRBD2
J: TRBJ2-5
V: TRBV6-5
size: -

DNA: TGTGCCAGCAGTGAATTCAGACAGGGGGCATGGAATGAGCAGTTCTTC
CDR3: CASSEFRQGAWNEQFF
D: TRBD1
J: TRBJ2-1
V: TRBV6-1
size: -

DNA: TGTGCCACCAGCAGAGAGTGGGCCAGTACTAGCGATACGCAGTATTTT
CDR3: CATSREWASTSDTQYF
D: -
J: TRBJ2-3
V: TRBV15
size: -

DNA: TGTGCCAGCAGTTTGGACCGGGGGGCAAACTATGGCTACACCTTC
CDR3: CASSLDRGANYGYTF
D: -
J: TRBJ1-2
V: TRBV2
size: -

DNA: TGTGCCAGCAGTTTCCGGACAGGGGCTGGGGCTTTCTTT
CDR3: CASSFRTGAGAFF
D: TRBD1
J: TRBJ1-1
V: TRBV12-3/TRBV12-4
size: few

DNA: TGTGCCAGCTCGCCGATACAGAACTCTGGGGCCAACGTCCTGACTTTC
CDR3: CASSPIQNSGANVLTF
D: -
J: TRBJ2-6
V: TRBV18
size: -

DNA: TGTGCCATCATGCCGGGACTAGCGGGAGTTAATGAGCAGTTCTTC
CDR3: CAIMPGLAGVNEQFF
D: TRBD2
J: TRBJ2-1
V: TRBV10-3
size: few

DNA: TGTGCCAGCAGTGAACCTGGAGGTGGAAACACCATATATTTT
CDR3: CASSEPGGGNTIYF
D: -
J: TRBJ1-3
V: TRBV25-1
size: once

DNA: TGTGCCAGCAGTTACTCCGGCGGGATGGCTTTCTTT
CDR3: CASSYSGGMAFF
D: -
J: TRBJ1-1
V: TRBV6-2/TRBV6-3
size: -

DNA: TGTGCCAGCCGGACAGGGATCACCGGGGAGCTGTTTTTT
CDR3: CASRTGITGELFF
D: TRBD1
J: TRBJ2-2
V: TRBV19
size: once

DNA: TGTGCTAGTGGTTTTTTGTATACGGAGCAAGAGACCCAGTACTTC
CDR3: CASGFLYTEQETQYF
D: -
J: TRBJ2-5
V: TRBV12-5
size: -

DNA: TGTGCCAGCAGCTCCAGATTTGGGGGGGTAACAGATACGCAGTATTTT
CDR3: CASSSRFGGVTDTQYF
D: TRBD2
J: TRBJ2-3
V: TRBV9
size: -

DNA: TGTGCCAGCAGAGGACAGGTCAATCAGCCCCAGCATTTT
CDR3: CASRGQVNQPQHF
D: TRBD1
J: TRBJ1-5
V: TRBV28
size: -

DNA: TGCGCCAGCAAGGGGCTTGGACTCTCAGGACTAGCGGGAGCGGGTGAGCAGTTCTTC
CDR3: CASKGLGLSGLAGAGEQFF
D: TRBD2
J: TRBJ2-1
V: TRBV5-1
size: -

DNA: TGCGCCAGCAGCCAAGCTTTTGGACAGAACTACGAGCAGTACTTC
CDR3: CASSQAFGQNYEQYF
D: -
J: TRBJ2-7
V: TRBV4-1
size: -

DNA: TGTGCCAGCAGCGTCGGACAGGGGAGAAACACCATATATTTT
CDR3: CASSVGQGRNTIYF
D: TRBD1
J: TRBJ1-3
V: TRBV7-2
size: -

DNA: TGTGCCAGCTCACCACCTGGGACAGCTAGCACAGATACGCAGTATTTT
CDR3: CASSPPGTASTDTQYF
D: TRBD1
J: TRBJ2-3
V: TRBV18
size: -

DNA: TGTGCCAGCTCACCCGGAATTAAGGGGTTCAACATTCAGTACTTC
CDR3: CASSPGIKGFNIQYF
D: -
J: TRBJ2-4
V: TRBV18
size: -

DNA: TGTGCCAGCAGCTTAGGCAGGGGATCGATCACTGAGCAGTTCTTC
CDR3: CASSLGRGSITEQFF
D: -
J: TRBJ2-1
V: TRBV11-3
size: -

DNA: TGTGCTAGTGGGCGCGACAGGGTTGAAGCTTTCTTT
CDR3: CASGRDRVEAFF
D: TRBD1
J: TRBJ1-1
V: TRBV12-5
size: -

DNA: TGCGCCAGCAGCCAAGTTTGGCAAAACACAGATACGCAGTATTTT
CDR3: CASSQVWQNTDTQYF
D: -
J: TRBJ2-3
V: TRBV4-3
size: -

DNA: TGTGCCAGCAGCATGACAGGCGAGATTGGGACCGGGGAGCTGTTTTTT
CDR3: CASSMTGEIGTGELFF
D: -
J: TRBJ2-2
V: TRBV9
size: -

DNA: TGTGCCAGCTCGCAACAGACAGGGGCTGGGATGGGGAATCAGCCCCAGCATTTT
CDR3: CASSQQTGAGMGNQPQHF
D: TRBD1
J: TRBJ1-5
V: TRBV18
size: -

DNA: TGTGCCAGCAGTTACGAGGGCTGGGGCTATGGCTACACCTTC
CDR3: CASSYEGWGYGYTF
D: -
J: TRBJ1-2
V: TRBV6-2/TRBV6-3
size: -